This T cell receptor beta chain was identified in a study of T-cell reconstitution after alpha-beta-depleted transplantation in children. Study-level findings and limits: The high TCRbeta diversity at day 60 in some patients came from surviving recipient T cells and thymic progenitors. Alpha-beta T cells present about two months after transplant were reported to originate from several hundred expanded graft clones.

It was with unique molecular identifiers that the TCRbeta library was prepared. TCRdb called the PCR reads again in MiXCR, with one record for every CDR3 protein. The sample holds 250,000 to 300,000 distinct CDR3 sequences, 9.5% to 13% seen once. This clonotype has at least ten counts. Its antigen remains unknown. CDR1 and CDR2 (germline): SGHVS, FNYEAQ. This CDR3 spans 15 amino acids. V shed 2 bases and J shed 2 bases, with 11 bases lying between them. This chain uses TRBV7-6 with TRBJ2-3, with D unclear. The sequences come from peripheral blood, collected 180 days after TCRalphabeta/CD19-depleted stem cell transplant. The TCR was taken from a male patient aged 2-15 years who had a stem cell transplant for chronic granulomatous disease, so the T cells may come from the graft donor. The CDR3 bases are TGTGCCAGCAGCTTAAGTCAATACCCCACAGATACGCAGTATTTT. As protein: CASSLSQYPTDTQYF.